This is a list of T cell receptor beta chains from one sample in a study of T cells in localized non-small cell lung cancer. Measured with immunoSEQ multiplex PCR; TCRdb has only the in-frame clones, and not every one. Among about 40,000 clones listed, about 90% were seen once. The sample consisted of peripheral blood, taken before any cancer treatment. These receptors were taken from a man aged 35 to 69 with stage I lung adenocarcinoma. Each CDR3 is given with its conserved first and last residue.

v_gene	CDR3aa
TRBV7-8	CATHGAGGADTQYF
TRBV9	CASSVGGGGAPGFF
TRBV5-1	CASSLAPDHNEQFF
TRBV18	CASSPPGSDEQYF
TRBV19	CASSIIGYPSGELFF
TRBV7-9	CASSFTGGQGVDAFF
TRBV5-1	CASSEEGVGTEAFF
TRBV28	CASSFLAGGPGEQFF
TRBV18	CASSPEMSTSAGPLDTQYF
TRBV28	CASSLRGAATNEKLFF
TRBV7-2	CASSFQAPYEQYF
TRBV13	CASSLLGQVSYNEQFF
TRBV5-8	CASSLGLSNEQFF
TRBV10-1	CASSEPMTGTGKYNEQFF
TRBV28	CASSLPTGSYEQYF
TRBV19	CASSIRDFRQPQHF
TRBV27	CASSLFPPAGADTDTQYF
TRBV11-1	CASRVGNEQFF
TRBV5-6	CASSETGTGGRDTQYF
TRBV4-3	CASSQAGTGYNYGYTF
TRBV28	CASRLGTGGNTIYF
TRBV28	CASSSSGPNSYNEQFF
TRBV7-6	CASSLAGRSQPQHF
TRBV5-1	CASTTGTSGLWDEQFF
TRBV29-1	CSVVEQGVYEQYF
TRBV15	CATSRGGYQETQYF
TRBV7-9	CASSPQALEHNEQFF
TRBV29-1	CSAGTSDYYEQYF